This T cell receptor (beta chain) was captured by sequencing in a study of T cell responses to AZD1222 COVID-19 vaccine. Findings and limits, study-wide: There were mostly white British donors and more females than males, and clonal diversity was possibly underestimated.

For this clone: Antigen specificity is unknown.

TCRdb keeps only in-frame clones here, not all; method: immunoSEQ multiplex PCR. The sample lists 55,000 to 70,000 clones, nearly 90% occurring once. This CDR3 is 12 amino acids long. CDR1 and CDR2 (germline): ENHRY, SYGVKD. The V end was cut by 7 bases, the J end by 4 bases, with 5 bases between. The clonotype was recovered from an adult who received the AZD1222 COVID-19 vaccine. The chain is built from TRBV10-3 and TRBJ1-6, with unresolved D. The source was peripheral blood, collected 28 days after the second AZD1222 dose. The chain's CDR3 is CAIMGYNSPLHF. CDR3 bases: TGTGCCATCATGGGGTATAATTCACCCCTCCACTTT.